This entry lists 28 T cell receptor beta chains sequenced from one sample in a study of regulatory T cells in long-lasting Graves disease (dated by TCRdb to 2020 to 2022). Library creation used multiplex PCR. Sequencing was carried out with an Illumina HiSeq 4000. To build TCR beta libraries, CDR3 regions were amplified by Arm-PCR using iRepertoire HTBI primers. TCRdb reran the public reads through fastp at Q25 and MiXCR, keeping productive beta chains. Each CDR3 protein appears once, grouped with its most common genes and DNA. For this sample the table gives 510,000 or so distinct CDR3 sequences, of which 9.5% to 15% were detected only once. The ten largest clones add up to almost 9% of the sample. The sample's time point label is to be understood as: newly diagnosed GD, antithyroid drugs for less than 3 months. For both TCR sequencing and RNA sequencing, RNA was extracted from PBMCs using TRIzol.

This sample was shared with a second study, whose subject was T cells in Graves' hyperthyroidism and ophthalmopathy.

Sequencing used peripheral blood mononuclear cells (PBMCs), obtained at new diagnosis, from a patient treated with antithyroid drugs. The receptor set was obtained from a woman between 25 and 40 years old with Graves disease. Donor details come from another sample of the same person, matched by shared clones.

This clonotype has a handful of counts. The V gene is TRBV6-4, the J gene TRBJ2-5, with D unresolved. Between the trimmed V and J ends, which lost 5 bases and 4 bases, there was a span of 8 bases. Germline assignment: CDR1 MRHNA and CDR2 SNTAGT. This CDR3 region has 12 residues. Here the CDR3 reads CASSRPPETQYF. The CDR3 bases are TGTGCCAGCAGTAGGCCCCCAGAGACCCAGTACTTC.

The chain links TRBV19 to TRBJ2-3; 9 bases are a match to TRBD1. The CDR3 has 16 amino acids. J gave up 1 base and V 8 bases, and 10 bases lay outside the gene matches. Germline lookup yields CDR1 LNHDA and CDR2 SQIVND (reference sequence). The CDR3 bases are TGTGCCAGTTCCTCTTTTTGGACAGGGGGCACAGATACGCAGTATTTT. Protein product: CASSSFWTGGTDTQYF. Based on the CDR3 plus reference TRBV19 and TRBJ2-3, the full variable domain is DGGITQSPKYLFRKEGQNVTLSCEQNLNHDAMYWYRQDPGQGLRLIYYSQIVNDFQKGDIAEGYSVSREKKESFPLTVTSAQKNPTAFYLCASSSFWTGGTDTQYFGPGTRLTVL.

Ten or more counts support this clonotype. CDR3: CASSPKTGVQETQYF. CDR3 nucleotide sequence: TGCGCCAGCAGCCCGAAGACAGGGGTCCAAGAGACCCAGTACTTC. The genes are TRBV4-1 and TRBJ2-5; 8 bases map to TRBD1. Germline V gives CDR1 MGHRA, CDR2 YSYEKL. The trim removed 4 bases at V and 1 base at J, leaving 5 bases unmatched. This CDR3 has 15 amino acids.

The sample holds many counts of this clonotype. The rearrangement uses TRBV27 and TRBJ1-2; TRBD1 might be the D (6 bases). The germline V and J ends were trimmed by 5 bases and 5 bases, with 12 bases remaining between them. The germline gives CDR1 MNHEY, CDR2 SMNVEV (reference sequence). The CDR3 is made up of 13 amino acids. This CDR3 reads CASSPRQAYGYTF. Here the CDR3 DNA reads TGTGCCAGCAGTCCTAGACAGGCTTATGGCTACACCTTC.

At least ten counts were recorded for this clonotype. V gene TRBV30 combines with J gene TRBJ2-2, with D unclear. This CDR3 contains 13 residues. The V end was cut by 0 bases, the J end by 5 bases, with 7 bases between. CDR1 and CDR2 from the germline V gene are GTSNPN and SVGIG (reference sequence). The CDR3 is CAWSVGVTGELFF. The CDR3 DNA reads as TGTGCCTGGAGTGTAGGTGTGACCGGGGAGCTGTTTTTT.

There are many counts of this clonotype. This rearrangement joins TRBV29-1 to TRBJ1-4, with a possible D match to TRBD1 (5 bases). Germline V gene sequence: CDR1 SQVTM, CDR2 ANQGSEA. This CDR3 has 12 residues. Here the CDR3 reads CTAGEPNEKLFF. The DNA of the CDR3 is TGCACCGCGGGGGAACCTAATGAAAAACTGTTTTTT.

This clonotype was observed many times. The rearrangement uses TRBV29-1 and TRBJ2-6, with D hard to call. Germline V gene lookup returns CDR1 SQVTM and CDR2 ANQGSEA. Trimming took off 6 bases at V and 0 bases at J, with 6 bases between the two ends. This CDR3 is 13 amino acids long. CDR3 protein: CSVALSGANVLTF. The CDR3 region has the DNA TGCAGCGTGGCCCTCTCTGGGGCCAACGTCCTGACTTTC.

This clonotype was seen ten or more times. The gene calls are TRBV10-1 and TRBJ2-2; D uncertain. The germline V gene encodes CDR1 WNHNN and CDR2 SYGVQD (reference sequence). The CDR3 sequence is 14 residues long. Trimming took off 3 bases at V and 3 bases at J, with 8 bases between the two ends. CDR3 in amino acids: CASSEGRYTGELFF. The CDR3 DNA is TGCGCCAGCAGTGAAGGAAGGTACACCGGGGAGCTGTTTTTT.

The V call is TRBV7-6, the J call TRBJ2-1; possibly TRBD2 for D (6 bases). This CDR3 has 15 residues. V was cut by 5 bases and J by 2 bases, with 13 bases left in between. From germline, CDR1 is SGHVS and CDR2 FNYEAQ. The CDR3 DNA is TGTGCCAGCAGCCGCCGCGGGATGGCCTACAATGAGCAGTTCTTC. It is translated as CASSRRGMAYNEQFF.

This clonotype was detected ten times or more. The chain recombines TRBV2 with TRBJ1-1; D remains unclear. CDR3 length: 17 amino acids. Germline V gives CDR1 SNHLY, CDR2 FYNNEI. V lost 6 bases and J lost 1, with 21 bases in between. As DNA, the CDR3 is TGTGCCAGCAGGAGGAGGGAACCAACTACTAAGAACACTGAAGCTTTCTTT. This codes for CASRRREPTTKNTEAFF.

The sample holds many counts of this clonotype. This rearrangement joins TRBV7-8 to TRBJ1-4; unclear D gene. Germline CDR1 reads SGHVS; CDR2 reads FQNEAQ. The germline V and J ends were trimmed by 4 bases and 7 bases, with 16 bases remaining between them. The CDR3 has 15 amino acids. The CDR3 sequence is CASSSLTKWGEKLFF. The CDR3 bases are TGTGCCAGCAGCTCGTTGACCAAATGGGGTGAAAAACTGTTTTTT.

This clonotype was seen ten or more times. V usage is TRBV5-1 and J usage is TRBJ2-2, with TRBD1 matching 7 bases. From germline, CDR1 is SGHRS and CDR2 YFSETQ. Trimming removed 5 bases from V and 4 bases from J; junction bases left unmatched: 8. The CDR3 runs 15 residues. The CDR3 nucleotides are TGCGCCAGCAGAATGGGACAGCTTTTCACCGGGGAGCTGTTTTTT. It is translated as CASRMGQLFTGELFF.

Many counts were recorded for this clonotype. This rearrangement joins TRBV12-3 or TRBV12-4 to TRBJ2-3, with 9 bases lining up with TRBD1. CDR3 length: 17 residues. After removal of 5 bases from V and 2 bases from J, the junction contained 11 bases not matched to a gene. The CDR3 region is CASSRTGDRVLTDTQYF. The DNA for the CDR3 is TGTGCCAGCAGTCGAACGGGGGACAGGGTCCTCACAGATACGCAGTATTTT.

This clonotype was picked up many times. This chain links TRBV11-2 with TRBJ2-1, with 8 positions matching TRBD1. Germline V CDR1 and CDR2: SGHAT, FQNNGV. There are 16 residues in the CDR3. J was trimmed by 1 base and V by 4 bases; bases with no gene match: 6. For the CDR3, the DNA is TGTGCCAGCAGCTCCGTCCGACAGGGGTCCTACAATGAGCAGTTCTTC. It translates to CASSSVRQGSYNEQFF.

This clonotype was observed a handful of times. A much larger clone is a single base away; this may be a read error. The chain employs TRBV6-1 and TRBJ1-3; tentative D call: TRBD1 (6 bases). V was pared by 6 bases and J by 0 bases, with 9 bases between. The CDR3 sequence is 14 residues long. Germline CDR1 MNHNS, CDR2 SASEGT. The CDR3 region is CASRTTGSGNTIYF. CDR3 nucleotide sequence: TGTGCCAGCAGGACGACAGGCTCTGGAAACACCATATATTTT.

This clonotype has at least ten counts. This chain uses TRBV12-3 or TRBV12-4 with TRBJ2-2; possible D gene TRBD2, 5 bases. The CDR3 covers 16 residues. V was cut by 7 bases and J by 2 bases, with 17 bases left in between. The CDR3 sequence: CASKAHRLNNTGELFF. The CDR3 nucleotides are TGTGCCAGCAAGGCCCATAGACTAAATAACACCGGGGAGCTGTTTTTT.

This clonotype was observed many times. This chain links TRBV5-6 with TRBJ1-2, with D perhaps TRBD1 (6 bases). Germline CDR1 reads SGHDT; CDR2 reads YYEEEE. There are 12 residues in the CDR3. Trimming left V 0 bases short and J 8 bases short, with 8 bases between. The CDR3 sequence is CASSLDGGGYTF. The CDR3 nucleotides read TGTGCCAGCAGCTTGGACGGGGGCGGCTACACCTTC.

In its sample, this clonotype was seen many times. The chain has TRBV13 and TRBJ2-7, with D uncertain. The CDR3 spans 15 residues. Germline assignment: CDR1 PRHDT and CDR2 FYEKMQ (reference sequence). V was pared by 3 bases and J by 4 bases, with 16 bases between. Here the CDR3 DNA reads TGTGCCAGCAGCTTGCGTGGCGGCAGCCCTTACGAGCAGTACTTC. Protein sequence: CASSLRGGSPYEQYF.

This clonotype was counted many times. The CDR3 spells CASSLDSGTSTDTQYF. CDR3 nucleotides: TGTGCCAGCAGCTTGGACAGCGGGACTAGCACAGATACGCAGTATTTT. The chain uses TRBV5-6 and TRBJ2-3, with 7 nucleotides matching TRBD2. CDR3 length: 16 amino acids. Trimming took 0 bases from V and 0 from J; bases not matched to a gene: 4. In germline, CDR1 is SGHDT, CDR2 YYEEEE.

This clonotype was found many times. DNA for the CDR3: TGTGCCACCAGCGGTCGACTAGCGGGGTACAATGAGCAGTTCTTC. Translation gives CATSGRLAGYNEQFF. The gene calls are TRBV15 and TRBJ2-1; 11 nucleotides match TRBD2. Germline V gives CDR1 LNHNV, CDR2 YYDKDF (reference sequence). V dropped 5 bases and J dropped 4; count of bases not matched to a gene: 4. This CDR3 contains 15 residues.

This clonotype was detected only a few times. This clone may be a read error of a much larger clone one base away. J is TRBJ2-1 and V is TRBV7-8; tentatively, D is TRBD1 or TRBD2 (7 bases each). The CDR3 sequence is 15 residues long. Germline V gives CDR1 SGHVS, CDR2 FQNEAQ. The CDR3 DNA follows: TGTGCCAGCAGCGCTCAGGGGGGGACTTACAATGGGCAGTTCTTC. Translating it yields CASSAQGGTYNGQFF.

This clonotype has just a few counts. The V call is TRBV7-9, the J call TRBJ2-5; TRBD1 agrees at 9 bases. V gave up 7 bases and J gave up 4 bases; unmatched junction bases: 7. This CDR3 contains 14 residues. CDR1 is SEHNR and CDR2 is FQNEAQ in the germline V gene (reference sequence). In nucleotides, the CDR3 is TGTGCCAGCACCAGGGAGACAGGGGGAGAGACCCAGTACTTC. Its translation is CASTRETGGETQYF. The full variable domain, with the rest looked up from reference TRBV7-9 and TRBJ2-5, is DTGVSQNPRHKITKRGQNVTFRCDPISEHNRLYWYRQTLGQGPEFLTYFQNEAQLEKSRLLSDRFSAERPKGSFSTLEIQRTEQGDSAMYLCASTRETGGETQYFGPGTRLLVL.

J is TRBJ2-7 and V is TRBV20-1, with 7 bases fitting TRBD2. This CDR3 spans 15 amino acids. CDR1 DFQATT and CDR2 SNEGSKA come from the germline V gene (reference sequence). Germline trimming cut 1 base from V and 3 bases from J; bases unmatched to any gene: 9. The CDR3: CSARVPASGDYEQYF. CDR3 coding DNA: TGCAGTGCTAGAGTTCCGGCTAGCGGAGACTACGAGCAGTACTTC.

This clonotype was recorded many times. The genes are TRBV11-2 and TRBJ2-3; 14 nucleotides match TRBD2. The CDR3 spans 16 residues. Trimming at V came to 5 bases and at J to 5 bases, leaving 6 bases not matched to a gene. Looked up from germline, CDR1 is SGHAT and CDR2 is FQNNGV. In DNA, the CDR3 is TGTGCCAGCAGCCCGAACGGACTAGCGGGAGGAGATACGCAGTATTTT. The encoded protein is CASSPNGLAGGDTQYF.

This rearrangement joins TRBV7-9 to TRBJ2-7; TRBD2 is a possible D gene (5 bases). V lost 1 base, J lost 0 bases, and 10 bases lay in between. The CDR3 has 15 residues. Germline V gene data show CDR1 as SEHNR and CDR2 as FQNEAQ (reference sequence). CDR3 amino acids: CASSLVLGSSYEQYF. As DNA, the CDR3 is TGTGCCAGCAGCTTAGTCTTGGGGAGCTCCTACGAGCAGTACTTC.

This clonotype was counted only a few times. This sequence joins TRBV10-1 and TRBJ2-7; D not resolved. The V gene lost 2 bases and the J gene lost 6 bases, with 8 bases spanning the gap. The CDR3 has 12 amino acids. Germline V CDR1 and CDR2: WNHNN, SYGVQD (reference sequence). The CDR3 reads CASSEGLTEQYF. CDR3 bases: TGCGCCAGCAGTGAGGGGCTTACCGAGCAGTACTTC.

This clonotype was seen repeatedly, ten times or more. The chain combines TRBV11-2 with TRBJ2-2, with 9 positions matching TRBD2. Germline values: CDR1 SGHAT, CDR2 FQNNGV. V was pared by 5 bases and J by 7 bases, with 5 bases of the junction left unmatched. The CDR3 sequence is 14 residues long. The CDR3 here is CASSRGRAIGELFF. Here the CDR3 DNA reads TGTGCCAGCAGCCGCGGGAGGGCCATCGGGGAGCTGTTTTTT.

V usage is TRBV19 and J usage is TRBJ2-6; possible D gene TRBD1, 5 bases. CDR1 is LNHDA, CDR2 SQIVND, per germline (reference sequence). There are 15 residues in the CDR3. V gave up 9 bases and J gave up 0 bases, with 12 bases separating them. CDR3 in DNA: TGTGCCAGCACACAGGTACACTCTGGGGCCAACGTCCTGACTTTC. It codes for CASTQVHSGANVLTF.